These 7 T cell receptor beta chains share one sample of origin, sequenced in a study of T cells in Graves' hyperthyroidism and ophthalmopathy. Researchers took RNA transcripts and amplified the TCR beta CDR3 regions from them. The HTBI primer set drove a first-round RT-PCR of the TCR CDR3. In TCRdb, the multiplex PCR reads were re-called with MiXCR into one record per CDR3 protein. The table lists roughly 530,000 distinct CDR3 sequences, 17% of them singletons, with about 16% in the top ten. Specimen: blood. These receptors came from a woman aged 18-35 years with Graves' ophthalmopathy.

Only a few counts were recorded for this clonotype. This rearrangement joins TRBV29-1 to TRBJ2-3; 7 bases agree with TRBD1. Germline values: CDR1 SQVTM, CDR2 ANQGSEA. The CDR3 sequence is 15 residues long. Losses at the gene ends were 2 bases for V and 3 bases for J; bases not matched to a gene: 8. The CDR3 DNA is TGCAGCGTTGAAACTGGGACAGACTTGACAGATACGCAGTATTTT. Translation: CSVETGTDLTDTQYF.

This clonotype was observed a handful of times. The chain couples TRBV27 to TRBJ2-1, with a weak D call TRBD2 (5 bases). Looked up from germline, CDR1 is MNHEY and CDR2 is SMNVEV (reference sequence). The germline V and J ends were trimmed by 6 bases and 7 bases, with 10 bases remaining between them. The CDR3 extends over 12 amino acids. The CDR3 loop reads CASSWGDNEQFF. CDR3 nucleotides: TGTGCCAGCAGCTGGGGAGATAATGAGCAGTTCTTC.

This clonotype turned up a few times. The J gene is TRBJ1-2, the V gene TRBV19; D perhaps matches TRBD1 (5 bases). The V gene lost 3 bases and the J gene lost 7 bases, with 12 bases spanning the gap. This CDR3 has 13 residues. CDR1 and CDR2 (germline): LNHDA, SQIVND (reference sequence). The CDR3 nucleotides are TGTGCCAGTAGTATTGGGCAGGGAGGTGGCTACACCTTC. Translation gives CASSIGQGGGYTF.

V usage is TRBV4-1 and J usage is TRBJ2-7; 10 positions agree with TRBD2. The CDR3 extends over 18 amino acids. In germline, CDR1 is MGHRA, CDR2 YSYEKL. V lost 0 bases to trimming and J lost 2 bases; unmatched junction nucleotides: 10. This CDR3 is CASSQEAAGTSGTYEQYF. In DNA form, the CDR3 reads TGCGCCAGCAGCCAAGAGGCTGCGGGTACTAGCGGGACCTACGAGCAGTACTTC.

On this clonotype itself: This sequence may be a read error, since a much larger clone differs from it by one base. Without the conserved terminal phenylalanine or tryptophan, this CDR3 likely stems from a read error. In DNA form, the CDR3 reads TGCAGTGCTAGAGGCCCAGGGTCCTACGAGCAGTACCTC. It yields the protein CSARGPGSYEQYL. The chain links TRBV20-1 to TRBJ2-7; D may be TRBD1 (5 bases). The CDR3 is made up of 13 amino acids. Germline CDR1 reads DFQATT; CDR2 reads SNEGSKA (reference sequence). V was pared by 1 base and J by 1 base, with 8 bases between.

The J gene is TRBJ2-7, the V gene TRBV4-3; 8 bases map to TRBD1. The CDR3 spans 17 residues. J gave up 2 bases and V 4 bases, and 13 bases lay outside the gene matches. In germline, CDR1 is LGHNA, CDR2 YSLEER. As DNA, the CDR3 is TGCGCCAGCAGCCGACAAGGGACACAGGGGGGCACCTACGAGCAGTACTTC. The encoded protein is CASSRQGTQGGTYEQYF.

In its sample, this clonotype was seen many times. The V call is TRBV28, the J call TRBJ2-7; TRBD1 matches at 9 bases. Unmatched junction bases numbered 9, after V lost 6 bases and J lost 3 bases. This CDR3 is built from 15 residues. The germline gives CDR1 MDHEN, CDR2 SYDVKM. This CDR3 is CASRDTGTGRYEQYF. In nucleotides, the CDR3 is TGTGCCAGCAGGGACACCGGGACAGGGCGCTACGAGCAGTACTTC. The full variable domain, in which reference TRBV28 and TRBJ2-7 provide the parts outside the CDR3, is DVKVTQSSRYLVKRTGEKVFLECVQDMDHENMFWYRQDPGLGLRLIYFSYDVKMKEKGDIPEGYSVSREKKERFSLILESASTNQTSMYLCASRDTGTGRYEQYFGPGTRLTVT.